The rows below give T cell receptor beta chains drawn from one sample of a study of a mutant IDH1 vaccine in newly diagnosed glioma. Data came from immunoSEQ multiplex PCR; TCRdb stores just in-frame clones and leaves some out. The sample lists tens of thousands of clones; around 80% were seen once. These receptors are not linked to any known antigen. The starting material was PBMCs, obtained from a glioma patient whose treatment included an IDH1 peptide vaccine. The receptor set was obtained from a man aged 35 to 55 with glioma. Both conserved end residues are part of each CDR3. The D gene is left open where the match is weak. Expanded clones are given a class, and other clones once, few, many or no size at all.

abundance	len	v_gene	j_gene	d_gene	CDR3nt	CDR3aa
NA	14	TRBV7-9	TRBJ2-3	NA	TGTGCCAGCAGCTTTCAAAGGGGTGCAGATACGCAGTATTTT	CASSFQRGADTQYF
few	13	TRBV6-5	TRBJ1-2	NA	TGTGCCAGCAGAGCTACAGGGACTTCCGGCTACACCTTC	CASRATGTSGYTF
NA	15	TRBV10-3	TRBJ2-7	TRBD1	TGTGCCATCAGTGACCGGGACAGGGCCCCCTACGAGCAGTACTTC	CAISDRDRAPYEQYF
few	15	TRBV4-1	TRBJ2-7	TRBD1	TGCGCCAGCAGCCAAGCGTCGACAGGGGGCTACGAGCAGTACTTC	CASSQASTGGYEQYF
few	16	TRBV6-1	TRBJ1-6	NA	TGTGCCAGCAGTGTTGGGAACATCCTAGAAGGATCACCCCTCCACTTT	CASSVGNILEGSPLHF
NA	15	TRBV25-1	TRBJ1-2	NA	TGTGCCAGCAAGCCCGACTGGGGGGTCCAGGATGGCTACACCTTC	CASKPDWGVQDGYTF
NA	15	TRBV4-1	TRBJ2-5	NA	TGCGCCAGCAGCCAAGATAGCTCGCGAAAAGAGACCCAGTACTTC	CASSQDSSRKETQYF
once	15	TRBV27	TRBJ2-1	TRBD1	TGTGCCAGCAGTTTCGGACAGGGCCCTTACAATGAGCAGTTCTTC	CASSFGQGPYNEQFF
NA	11	TRBV20-1	TRBJ2-4	NA	TGCAGTGCTAGAGATCAGGGCATTCAGTACTTC	CSARDQGIQYF
NA	16	TRBV18	TRBJ1-6	NA	TGTGCCAGCGGGGTCCTGGAAAGCTCCTATAATTCACCCCTCCACTTT	CASGVLESSYNSPLHF
NA	17	TRBV5-1	TRBJ1-2	TRBD1	TGCGCCAGCAGCTTTTCCCCCGGGACAGGAGTTAACTATGGCTACACCTTC	CASSFSPGTGVNYGYTF
NA	17	TRBV4-1	TRBJ1-5	NA	TGCGCCAGCAGCCAAGATCATTTCCCGGGTAGCAATCAGCCCCAGCATTTT	CASSQDHFPGSNQPQHF
NA	15	TRBV6-5	TRBJ1-2	NA	TGTGCCAGCAGTTACTCTAGGACAGCCGGGTTGGCCTACACCTTC	CASSYSRTAGLAYTF
NA	14	TRBV6-1	TRBJ2-7	NA	TGTGCCAGCAGGGGGTTGGGGTCTTCCTACGAGCAGTACTTC	CASRGLGSSYEQYF
NA	17	TRBV7-9	TRBJ1-1	NA	TGTGCCAGCAGCGAGGGCATGACAGGCTATATGAACACTGAAGCTTTCTTT	CASSEGMTGYMNTEAFF